This is a list of T cell receptor beta chains from one sample in a study of graft-versus-host responses after intestinal transplantation. Some clones are missing from TCRdb's copy, which holds only in-frame ones; the method was immunoSEQ multiplex PCR. This table holds roughly 99,000 clones, roughly 88% found once. Material: PBMCs, obtained 255 days after intestinal transplant. These receptors originate from a human patient who received an intestinal transplant, so some T cells may come from the graft donor. The conserved cysteine and the conserved F or W are not part of the CDR3 here. The D gene is left open where the match is weak. The size field is filled for only some rows; it gives once, few, many or a size class.

D,size,V,CDR3
-,-,TRBV18,ASSPLPTGNQPQH
-,-,TRBV14,ASSPFLGDMNTEAF
TRBD2,-,TRBV13,ASSFGLAGGQQF
-,once,TRBV6-1,ASSESTENNEQF
-,-,TRBV28,ASSFWPVIKVDQPQH
TRBD1,-,TRBV4-2,ASSQEGPGQMEKLF
-,-,TRBV5-1,ASSFDGRSTNEKLF
-,-,TRBV28,ASRPNYLGTEAF
TRBD2,-,TRBV9,ASSVLAGGANVLT
TRBD2,-,TRBV27,ASSPPGLAGETQY
TRBD1,-,TRBV18,ASSPLRATGSNEQF
TRBD2,-,TRBV28,ASSPSSGRAYEQY
-,-,TRBV11-1,ASSLTVYPNSPLH
-,once,TRBV29-1,SVEPAASNYGYT
-,-,TRBV5-1,ASSGRTYEQY
-,-,TRBV7-2,ASSSYSGMTGLNQPQH
-,-,TRBV4-2,ASSQDIRGARDTQY
-,-,TRBV5-6,ASSFATGTGTQY
-,-,TRBV10-3,AISVMGDNSPLH
-,-,TRBV20-1,SASFMDTQY
-,-,TRBV30,AWSPGTARDNEQF
-,-,TRBV28,ASSLLGNYGYT
-,-,TRBV7-3,ASSLTGDNNSPLH
-,-,TRBV28,ASRPLGNTIY
TRBD1,once,TRBV5-4,ASSLKQGKETQY
-,-,TRBV29-1,SISGLGETQY
TRBD2,-,TRBV10-2,ASTVSGRASYNEQF
TRBD2,-,TRBV7-9,ASSLNSGSYTDTQY
TRBD1,-,TRBV5-1,ASSEGTGLVTGELF
-,few,TRBV12-5,ASALPDMNTEAF
TRBD1,-,TRBV6-5,ASRGTGGSTEAF
TRBD1,-,TRBV5-4,ASSRPGQGTGELF
TRBD2,-,TRBV28,ASSRTSGEETQY
TRBD1,-,TRBV6-6,ASSRTGMNTEAF
-,-,TRBV6-5,ASSYGSKGSTDTQY
-,-,TRBV27,ASSFGRSYEQY
-,-,TRBV11-2,ASSRRVTADIQY
-,-,TRBV6-4,ASSANWGDTEAF
-,-,TRBV6-1,ASSGDSAAQPQH
-,-,TRBV6-5,ASSYMGSSYNSPLH
-,-,TRBV7-8,ASSLRFAGKSRGANVLT
TRBD2,-,TRBV27,ASSLGTRLHTDTQY
-,-,TRBV6-6,ASRHGWNEQF
-,few,TRBV28,ASSFGGFGSYEQY